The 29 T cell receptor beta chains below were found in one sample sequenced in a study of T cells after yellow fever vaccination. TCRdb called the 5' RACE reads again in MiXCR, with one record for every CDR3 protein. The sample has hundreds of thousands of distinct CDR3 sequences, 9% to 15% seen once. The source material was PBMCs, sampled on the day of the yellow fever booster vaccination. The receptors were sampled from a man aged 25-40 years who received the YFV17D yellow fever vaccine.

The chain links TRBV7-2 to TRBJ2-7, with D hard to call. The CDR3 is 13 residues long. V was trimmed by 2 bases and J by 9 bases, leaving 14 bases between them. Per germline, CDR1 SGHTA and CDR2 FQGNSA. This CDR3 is CASSLIPADAQYF. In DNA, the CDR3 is TGTGCCAGCAGCTTAATTCCAGCCGATGCGCAGTACTTC.

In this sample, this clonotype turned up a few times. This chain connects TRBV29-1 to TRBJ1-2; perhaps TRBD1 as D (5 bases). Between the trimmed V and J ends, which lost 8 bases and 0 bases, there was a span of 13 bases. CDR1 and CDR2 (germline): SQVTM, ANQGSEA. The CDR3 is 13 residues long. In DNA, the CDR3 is TGCAGCCTAGGAGGGGCCGCTAACTATGGCTACACCTTC. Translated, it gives CSLGGAANYGYTF.

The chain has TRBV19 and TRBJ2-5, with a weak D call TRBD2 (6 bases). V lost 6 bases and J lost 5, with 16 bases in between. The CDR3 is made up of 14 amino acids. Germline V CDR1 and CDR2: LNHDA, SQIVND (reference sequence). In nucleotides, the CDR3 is TGTGCCAGTAGAGGTTTCGGGAGCGTTGAGACCCAGTACTTC. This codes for CASRGFGSVETQYF.

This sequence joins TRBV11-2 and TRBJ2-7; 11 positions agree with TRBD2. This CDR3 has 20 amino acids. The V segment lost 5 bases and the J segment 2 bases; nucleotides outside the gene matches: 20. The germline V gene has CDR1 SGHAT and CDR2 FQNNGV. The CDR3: CASSPAFMVLAGVPTYEQYF. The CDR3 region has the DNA TGTGCCAGCAGCCCCGCGTTTATGGTACTAGCGGGAGTCCCCACCTACGAGCAGTACTTC.

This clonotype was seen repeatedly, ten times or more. The CDR3 here is CASSRPGQGGNTQYF. The CDR3 DNA reads TGTGCCAGCAGCCGACCGGGACAGGGTGGAAATACGCAGTATTTT. The genes are TRBV5-6 and TRBJ2-3; 9 bases match TRBD1. The CDR3 loop spans 15 amino acids. Trimming cost V 4 bases and J 7 bases; bases outside gene matches: 10. The germline V gene encodes CDR1 SGHDT and CDR2 YYEEEE.

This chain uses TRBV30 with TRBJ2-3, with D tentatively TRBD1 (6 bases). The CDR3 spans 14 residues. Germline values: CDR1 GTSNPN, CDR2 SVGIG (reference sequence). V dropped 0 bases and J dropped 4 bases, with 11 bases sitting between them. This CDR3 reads CAWSVQGPADTQYF. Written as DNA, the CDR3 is TGTGCCTGGAGTGTTCAGGGGCCCGCAGATACGCAGTATTTT.

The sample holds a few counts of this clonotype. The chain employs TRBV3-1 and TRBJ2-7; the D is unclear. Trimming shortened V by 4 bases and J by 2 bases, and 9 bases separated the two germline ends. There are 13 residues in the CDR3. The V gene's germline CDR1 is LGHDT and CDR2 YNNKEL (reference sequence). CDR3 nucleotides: TGTGCCAGCAGCCCCTCACGGACCTACGAGCAGTACTTC. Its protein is CASSPSRTYEQYF.

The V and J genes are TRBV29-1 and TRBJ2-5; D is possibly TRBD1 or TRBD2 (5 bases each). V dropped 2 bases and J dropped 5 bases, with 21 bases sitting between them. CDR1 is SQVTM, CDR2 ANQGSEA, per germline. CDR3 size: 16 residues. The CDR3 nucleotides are TGCAGCGTTGAATTGGGGCGTGCAGAGGGAATCGAGACCCAGTACTTC. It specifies CSVELGRAEGIETQYF.

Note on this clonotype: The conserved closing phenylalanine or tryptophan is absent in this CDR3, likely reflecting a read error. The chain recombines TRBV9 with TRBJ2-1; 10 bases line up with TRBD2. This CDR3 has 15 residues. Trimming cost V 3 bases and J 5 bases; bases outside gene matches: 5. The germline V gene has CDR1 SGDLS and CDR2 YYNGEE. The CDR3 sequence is CASSGGLAVHNEQFS. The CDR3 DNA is TGTGCCAGCAGCGGCGGACTAGCGGTGCACAATGAGCAGTTCTCC.

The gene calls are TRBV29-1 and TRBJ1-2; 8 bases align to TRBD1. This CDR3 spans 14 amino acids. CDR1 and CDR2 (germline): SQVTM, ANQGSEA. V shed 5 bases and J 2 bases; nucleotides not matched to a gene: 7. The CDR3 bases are TGCAGCGTTAAGCAGGGACAGGCAAACTATGGCTACACCTTC. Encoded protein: CSVKQGQANYGYTF. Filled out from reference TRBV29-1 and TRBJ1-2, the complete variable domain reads SAVISQKPSRDICQRGTSLTIQCQVDSQVTMMFWYRQQPGQSLTLIATANQGSEATYESGFVIDKFPISRPNLTFSTLTVSNMSPEDSSIYLCSVKQGQANYGYTFGSGTRLTVV.

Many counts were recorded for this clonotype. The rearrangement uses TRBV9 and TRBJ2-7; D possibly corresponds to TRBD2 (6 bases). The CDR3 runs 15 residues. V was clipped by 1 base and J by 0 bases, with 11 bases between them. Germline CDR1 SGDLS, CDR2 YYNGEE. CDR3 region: CASSVQGGNSYEQYF. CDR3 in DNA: TGTGCCAGCAGCGTACAGGGAGGCAACTCCTACGAGCAGTACTTC. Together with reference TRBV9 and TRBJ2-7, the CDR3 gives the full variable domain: DSGVTQTPKHLITATGQRVTLRCSPRSGDLSVYWYQQSLDQGLQFLIQYYNGEERAKGNILERFSAQQFPDLHSELNLSSLELGDSALYFCASSVQGGNSYEQYFGPGTRLTVT.

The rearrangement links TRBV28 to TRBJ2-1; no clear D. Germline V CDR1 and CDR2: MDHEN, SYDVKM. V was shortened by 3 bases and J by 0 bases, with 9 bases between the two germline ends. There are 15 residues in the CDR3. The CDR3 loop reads CASSLTLSSYNEQFF. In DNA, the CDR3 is TGTGCCAGCAGTTTGACTCTGAGCTCCTACAATGAGCAGTTCTTC.

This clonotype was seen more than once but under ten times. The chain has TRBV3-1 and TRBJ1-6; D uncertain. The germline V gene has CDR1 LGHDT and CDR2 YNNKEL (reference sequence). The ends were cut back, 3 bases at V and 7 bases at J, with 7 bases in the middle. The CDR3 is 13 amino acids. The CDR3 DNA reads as TGTGCCAGCAGCCAGAGACCCAATTCACCCCTCCACTTT. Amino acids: CASSQRPNSPLHF.

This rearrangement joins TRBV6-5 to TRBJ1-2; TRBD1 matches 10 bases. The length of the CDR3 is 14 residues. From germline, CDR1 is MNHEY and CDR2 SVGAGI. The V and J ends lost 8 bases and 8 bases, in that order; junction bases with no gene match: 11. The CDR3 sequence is CASGTGVGLGGYTF. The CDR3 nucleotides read TGTGCCAGCGGGACAGGGGTCGGTTTGGGAGGCTACACCTTC.

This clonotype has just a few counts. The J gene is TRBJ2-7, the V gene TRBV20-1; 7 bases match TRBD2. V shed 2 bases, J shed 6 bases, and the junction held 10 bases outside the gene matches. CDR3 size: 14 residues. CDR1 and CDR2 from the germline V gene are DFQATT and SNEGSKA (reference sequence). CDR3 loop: CSARPPRLAPEQYF. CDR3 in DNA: TGCAGTGCTAGACCCCCGAGACTAGCTCCCGAGCAGTACTTC.

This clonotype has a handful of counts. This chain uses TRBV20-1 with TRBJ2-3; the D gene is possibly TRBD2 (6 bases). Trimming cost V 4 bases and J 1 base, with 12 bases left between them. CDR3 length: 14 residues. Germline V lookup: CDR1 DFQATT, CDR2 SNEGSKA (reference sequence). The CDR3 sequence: CSANPSVRTDTQYF. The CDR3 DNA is TGCAGTGCTAATCCTAGCGTTCGCACAGATACGCAGTATTTT.

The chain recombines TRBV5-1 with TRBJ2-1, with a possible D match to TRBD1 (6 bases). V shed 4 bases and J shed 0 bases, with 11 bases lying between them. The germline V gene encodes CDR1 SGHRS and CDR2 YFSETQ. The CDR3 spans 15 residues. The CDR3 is CASSRGQNSYNEQFF. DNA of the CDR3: TGCGCCAGCAGCCGTGGACAGAACTCCTACAATGAGCAGTTCTTC. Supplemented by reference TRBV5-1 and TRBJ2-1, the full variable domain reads KAGVTQTPRYLIKTRGQQVTLSCSPISGHRSVSWYQQTPGQGLQFLFEYFSETQRNKGNFPGRFSGRQFSNSRSEMNVSTLELGDSALYLCASSRGQNSYNEQFFGPGTRLTVL.

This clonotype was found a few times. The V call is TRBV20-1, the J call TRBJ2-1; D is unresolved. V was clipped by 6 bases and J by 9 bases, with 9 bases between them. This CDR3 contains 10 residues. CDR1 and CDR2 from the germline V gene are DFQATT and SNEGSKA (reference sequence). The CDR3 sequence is CSAQSGEQFF. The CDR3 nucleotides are TGCAGTGCCCAATCTGGTGAGCAGTTCTTC.

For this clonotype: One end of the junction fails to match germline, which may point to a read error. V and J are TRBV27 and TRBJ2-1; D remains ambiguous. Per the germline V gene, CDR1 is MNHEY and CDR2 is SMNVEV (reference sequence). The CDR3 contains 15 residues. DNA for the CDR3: TGTGCCAGCAGTTTCTCTGGATCAATAGGCAATAAGCAGTTCTTC. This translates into CASSFSGSIGNKQFF.

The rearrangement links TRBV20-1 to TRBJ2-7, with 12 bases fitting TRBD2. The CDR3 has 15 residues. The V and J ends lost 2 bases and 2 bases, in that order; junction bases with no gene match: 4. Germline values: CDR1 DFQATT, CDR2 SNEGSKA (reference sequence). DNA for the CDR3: TGCAGTGCTAGACCACTAGCGGGAGGAGCCTACGAGCAGTACTTC. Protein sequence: CSARPLAGGAYEQYF.

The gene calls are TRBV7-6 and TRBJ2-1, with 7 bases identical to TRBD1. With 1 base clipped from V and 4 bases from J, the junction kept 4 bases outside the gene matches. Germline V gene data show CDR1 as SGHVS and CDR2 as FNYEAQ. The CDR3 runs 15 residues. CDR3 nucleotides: TGTGCCAGCAGCTTAGGGTGGGGACAGTACAATGAGCAGTTCTTC. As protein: CASSLGWGQYNEQFF.

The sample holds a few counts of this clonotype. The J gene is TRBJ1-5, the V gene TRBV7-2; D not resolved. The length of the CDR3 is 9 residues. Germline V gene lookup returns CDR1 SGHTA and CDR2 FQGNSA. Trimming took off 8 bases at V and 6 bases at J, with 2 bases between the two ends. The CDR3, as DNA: TGTGCCAGCCCTCAGCCCCAGCATTTT. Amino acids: CASPQPQHF.

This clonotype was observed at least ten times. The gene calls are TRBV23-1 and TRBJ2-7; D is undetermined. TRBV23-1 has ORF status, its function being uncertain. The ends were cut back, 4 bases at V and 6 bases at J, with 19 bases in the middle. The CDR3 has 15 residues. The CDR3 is CASSLIHGLVREQYF. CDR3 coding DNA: TGCGCCAGCAGTCTGATCCACGGGTTAGTTCGCGAGCAGTACTTC.

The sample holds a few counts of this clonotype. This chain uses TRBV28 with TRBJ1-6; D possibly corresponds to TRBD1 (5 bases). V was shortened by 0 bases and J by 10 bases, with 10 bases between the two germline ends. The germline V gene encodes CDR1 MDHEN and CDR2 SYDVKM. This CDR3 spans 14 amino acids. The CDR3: CASSLWQGNSPLHF. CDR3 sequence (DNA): TGTGCCAGCAGTTTATGGCAGGGAAACTCACCCCTCCACTTT.

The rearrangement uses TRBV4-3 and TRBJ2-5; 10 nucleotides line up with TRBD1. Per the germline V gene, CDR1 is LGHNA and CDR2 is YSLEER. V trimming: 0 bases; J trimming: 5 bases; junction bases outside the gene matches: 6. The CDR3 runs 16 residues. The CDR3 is CASSQDRGQGMETQYF. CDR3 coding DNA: TGCGCCAGCAGCCAAGATCGGGGACAGGGGATGGAGACCCAGTACTTC.

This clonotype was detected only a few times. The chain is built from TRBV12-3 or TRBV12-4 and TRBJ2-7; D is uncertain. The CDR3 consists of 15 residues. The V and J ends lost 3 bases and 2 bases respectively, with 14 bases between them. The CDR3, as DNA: TGTGCCAGCAGTTTGGATCCTTTACTAACCTACGAGCAGTACTTC. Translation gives CASSLDPLLTYEQYF.

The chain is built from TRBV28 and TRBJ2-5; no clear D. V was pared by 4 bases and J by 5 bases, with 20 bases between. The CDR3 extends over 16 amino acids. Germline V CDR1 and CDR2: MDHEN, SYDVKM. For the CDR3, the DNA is TGTGCCAGCAGTTCATCCGGGTCGAGAGTAGGGGAGACCCAGTACTTC. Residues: CASSSSGSRVGETQYF.

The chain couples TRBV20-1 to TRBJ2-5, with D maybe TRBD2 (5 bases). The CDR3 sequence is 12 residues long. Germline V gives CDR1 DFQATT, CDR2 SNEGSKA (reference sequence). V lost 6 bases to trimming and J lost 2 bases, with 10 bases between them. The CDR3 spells CSAVRGQETQYF. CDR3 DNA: TGCAGTGCGGTCCGGGGTCAAGAGACCCAGTACTTC.

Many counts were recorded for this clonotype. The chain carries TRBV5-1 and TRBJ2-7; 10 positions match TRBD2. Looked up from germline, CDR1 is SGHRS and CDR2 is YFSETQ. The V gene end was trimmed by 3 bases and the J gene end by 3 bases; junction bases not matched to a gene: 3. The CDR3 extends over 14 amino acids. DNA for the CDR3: TGCGCCAGCAGCTCAGGGACTAGCGTCTACGAGCAGTACTTC. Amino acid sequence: CASSSGTSVYEQYF.